The clone carrying this TCR beta chain occurred a few times. A second roughly 7 to 11 cycle PCR used barcoded and J-beta primers. One entry per CDR3 protein, called by TCRdb with MiXCR from the 5' RACE reads. The data show fewer than 2 million distinct CDR3 sequences, about two fifths seen once. The germline V and J ends were trimmed by 0 bases and 2 bases, with 7 bases remaining between them. Germline-derived CDR1 and CDR2 are SEHNR and FQNEAQ (reference sequence). This CDR3 is built from 14 residues. The sample comes from a study of blood T cells in healthy people across ages. The material sequenced was blood. The chain combines TRBV7-9 with TRBJ1-1; no definite D call. This sequence was found in a human donor in good health. CDR3 nucleotides: TGTGCCAGCAGCTTAGCCCCCATTAACACTGAAGCTTTCTTT. As protein: CASSLAPINTEAFF.